Listed here is a single TCR beta chain. Its antigen remains unidentified. PCR employed 60 Vbeta and 13 Jbeta primers. Method: immunoSEQ multiplex PCR; TCRdb's copy keeps in-frame clones and lacks some. The table has 90,000 to 120,000 clones, 70% to 85% seen once. The V segment lost 2 bases and the J segment 6 bases; nucleotides outside the gene matches: 8. CDR3 length equals 15 residues. Germline CDR1 reads MNHNS; CDR2 reads SASEGT. The source of the sample is a study of cytomegalovirus exposure and HLA in healthy donors. General study results and limits: Most sequenced TCRs were rare (though some public TCRs occurred in many donors).

This clonotype was obtained from a woman younger than 35 in good health and CMV-seropositive. The sequenced sample was PBMCs. The rearrangement links TRBV6-1 to TRBJ2-7; 9 nucleotides match TRBD2. CDR3 sequence reads: CASSELAGGPGEQYF. The CDR3 region has the DNA TGTGCCAGCAGTGAATTGGCGGGAGGGCCTGGCGAGCAGTACTTC.